This is a list of T cell receptor beta chains from one sample in a study of response to subunit inactivated influenza vaccine. Each CDR3 protein is one row after TCRdb ran MiXCR on the RT-PCR reads. The sample shows 150,000 to 200,000 distinct CDR3 sequences, roughly 12% of them seen only once. These data were also filed under a second study, of T cells expressing NK-cell markers.

Sequences were derived from CD8+ T cells sorted from PBMCs, sampled roughly 13 days after vaccination. The source of these receptors is a man over 45 who received an inactivated influenza vaccine. Each CDR3 is given with its conserved first and last residue. The D gene is left open where the match is weak. For some rows the clone size is stated as once, few or many, or as a class when expanded; others skip it.

D: TRBD2; J: TRBJ2-5; size: -; V: TRBV10-3; DNA: TGTGCCATCAGTGAACGGGGGGGCTTCCAAGAGACCCAGTACTTC; CDR3: CAISERGGFQETQYF
D: -; J: TRBJ2-3; size: -; V: TRBV10-3; DNA: TGTGCCATCAGAAGACCCGGGTTTGCTACGCAGTATTTT; CDR3: CAIRRPGFATQYF
D: TRBD1; J: TRBJ2-1; size: many; V: TRBV4-3; DNA: TGCGCCAGCAGCCATTTAGGACAGGGCATTTCCTACAATGAGCAGTTCTTC; CDR3: CASSHLGQGISYNEQFF
D: -; J: TRBJ2-7; size: few; V: TRBV4-3; DNA: TGCGCCAGCAGCCAAGTACTAGGCTCCCACGAGCAGTACTTC; CDR3: CASSQVLGSHEQYF
D: -; J: TRBJ2-3; size: -; V: TRBV11-2; DNA: TGTGCCAGCAGCTTAGTGGAGACTACAGATACGCAGTATTTT; CDR3: CASSLVETTDTQYF
D: -; J: TRBJ1-4; size: -; V: TRBV7-2; DNA: TGTGCCAGCAGCTTAGAGGGCCCCGCAACTAATGAAAAACTGTTTTTT; CDR3: CASSLEGPATNEKLFF
D: -; J: TRBJ2-1; size: few; V: TRBV4-1; DNA: TGCGCCAGCAGCCAAGAAACACTAGCTGGCAATGAGCAGTTCTTC; CDR3: CASSQETLAGNEQFF
D: -; J: TRBJ2-5; size: -; V: TRBV9; DNA: TGTGCCAGCAGCGTAGTGGGTTTGGCCCAAGAGACCCAGTACTTC; CDR3: CASSVVGLAQETQYF
D: -; J: TRBJ2-1; size: many; V: TRBV7-3; DNA: TGTGCCAGCAGCTTAACAGCCGTCAATGAGCAGTTCTTC; CDR3: CASSLTAVNEQFF
D: -; J: TRBJ2-2; size: few; V: TRBV6-1; DNA: TGTGCCAGCAGTCATGGAAACACCGGGGAGCTGTTTTTT; CDR3: CASSHGNTGELFF
D: TRBD2; J: TRBJ2-3; size: -; V: TRBV6-1; DNA: TGTGCCAGCAGCCCTGGGGTCTTTGGCGGGGGGGGAGCAGGAGATACGCAGTATTTT; CDR3: CASSPGVFGGGGAGDTQYF
D: TRBD2; J: TRBJ2-3; size: few; V: TRBV11-2; DNA: TGTGCCAGCACCCTACTCGGGGGGGCAGATACGCAGTATTTT; CDR3: CASTLLGGADTQYF
D: TRBD2; J: TRBJ2-1; size: -; V: TRBV28; DNA: TGTGCCAGCAGTTCAACTAGCGGGAGATTCCGTAGTCTCAATGAGCAGTTCTTC; CDR3: CASSSTSGRFRSLNEQFF
D: TRBD2; J: TRBJ2-1; size: few; V: TRBV28; DNA: TGTGCCAGCAGTCAGGGACTAGCCGGCAATGAGCAGTTCTTC; CDR3: CASSQGLAGNEQFF
D: -; J: TRBJ2-5; size: -; V: TRBV7-8; DNA: TGTGCCAGCAGCTTAGCGTTGGGACACAGCTTTTTCGAGACCCAGTACTTC; CDR3: CASSLALGHSFFETQYF
D: -; J: TRBJ2-5; size: -; V: TRBV4-3; DNA: TGCGCCAGCAGCCAAGATCGGGGGGCTCTCGGCCAAGAGACCCAGTACTTC; CDR3: CASSQDRGALGQETQYF
D: TRBD2; J: TRBJ2-7; size: -; V: TRBV20-1; DNA: TGCAGTGCCGAACTAGCGGGGAGCTACGAGCAGTACTTC; CDR3: CSAELAGSYEQYF
D: -; J: TRBJ2-1; size: few; V: TRBV12-3/TRBV12-4; DNA: TGTGCCAGCAGTTTTGGGCACGGGGGCAATGAGCAGTTCTTC; CDR3: CASSFGHGGNEQFF
D: -; J: TRBJ2-7; size: few; V: TRBV2; DNA: TGTGCCAGCAGTGAGGGGGCTGCCTACGAGCAGTACTTC; CDR3: CASSEGAAYEQYF
D: TRBD2; J: TRBJ2-1; size: -; V: TRBV4-3; DNA: TGCGCCAGCAGCCAAGAGAGACCGGGACTAGCCATCTATGAGCAGTTCTTC; CDR3: CASSQERPGLAIYEQFF
D: -; J: TRBJ1-4; size: many; V: TRBV20-1; DNA: TGCAGTGCTAGAGATGTACTCCGCAGCAATGAAAAACTGTTTTTT; CDR3: CSARDVLRSNEKLFF
D: TRBD2; J: TRBJ2-3; size: few; V: TRBV11-2; DNA: TGTGCCAGCAGCTTTCGACTAGCGGAAAAAATCCCGGGCTTAGATACGCAGTATTTT; CDR3: CASSFRLAEKIPGLDTQYF
D: -; J: TRBJ2-7; size: few; V: TRBV21-1; DNA: -; CDR3: CASSPLVAEGTKRYEQYF
D: TRBD2; J: TRBJ2-7; size: once; V: TRBV25-1; DNA: TGTGCCAGAAGTGATCCAGCGGGAGGAAACGAGCAGTACTTC; CDR3: CARSDPAGGNEQYF
D: -; J: TRBJ1-5; size: -; V: TRBV6-1; DNA: TGTGCCAGCGGCCCCTACACGGGGAGCAATCAGCCCCAGCATTTT; CDR3: CASGPYTGSNQPQHF
D: -; J: TRBJ2-7; size: -; V: TRBV6-5; DNA: TGTGCCAGCAGTTACGGGTACTACGAGCAGTACTTC; CDR3: CASSYGYYEQYF
D: -; J: TRBJ2-1; size: many; V: TRBV28; DNA: TGTGCCAGCAGTTTTCCGCGAGAGATCTACAATGAGCAGTTCTTC; CDR3: CASSFPREIYNEQFF
D: TRBD1; J: TRBJ2-3; size: -; V: TRBV11-2; DNA: TGTGCCAGCAGCGTAGGGGTTTTCGTGAGGGACAGGGCGAACGCAGATACGCAGTATTTT; CDR3: CASSVGVFVRDRANADTQYF
D: TRBD2; J: TRBJ2-4; size: -; V: TRBV13; DNA: TGTGCCAGCAGCCAAGAAACTAGCGGGAGGTCTTTAATGGTCAAAAACATTCAGTACTTC; CDR3: CASSQETSGRSLMVKNIQYF
D: TRBD2; J: TRBJ2-2; size: many; V: TRBV12-3/TRBV12-4; DNA: TGTGCCAGCAGTTTAGGTCTCGGGACTACTATCACCGGGGAGCTGTTTTTT; CDR3: CASSLGLGTTITGELFF
D: TRBD1; J: TRBJ2-1; size: few; V: TRBV27; DNA: TGTGCCAGCAGTTTATGGTCTGACAGGGGATTCTACAATGAGCAGTTCTTC; CDR3: CASSLWSDRGFYNEQFF
D: -; J: TRBJ2-1; size: few; V: TRBV20-1; DNA: TGCAGTGCGGACTCGGGGGACTCGAAGTACAATGAGCAGTTCTTC; CDR3: CSADSGDSKYNEQFF
D: -; J: TRBJ1-5; size: few; V: TRBV5-6; DNA: TGTGCCAGCAGCCGGACGGGTTATAGCAATCAGCCCCAGCATTTT; CDR3: CASSRTGYSNQPQHF
D: -; J: TRBJ1-5; size: many; V: TRBV6-2/TRBV6-3; DNA: TGTGCCAGCAGAGTAAACGTCCAGGGACTTAGCAATCAGCCCCAGCATTTT; CDR3: CASRVNVQGLSNQPQHF
D: -; J: TRBJ2-7; size: -; V: TRBV5-6; DNA: TGTGCCAGCAACCACCCCCATTCCTACGAGCAGTACTTC; CDR3: CASNHPHSYEQYF
D: -; J: TRBJ2-7; size: -; V: TRBV4-3; DNA: TGCGCCAGCAGCCGAGGACAGTCCTACGAGCAGTACTTC; CDR3: CASSRGQSYEQYF
D: -; J: TRBJ2-1; size: few; V: TRBV5-1; DNA: TGCGCCAGCAGCTTGAGGCTAGAGGAACCAAGCTCCTACAATGAGCAGTTCTTC; CDR3: CASSLRLEEPSSYNEQFF
D: -; J: TRBJ2-1; size: -; V: TRBV7-8; DNA: TGTGCCAGCAGAGAACTGAAGGGTAGAGATGAGCAGTTCTTC; CDR3: CASRELKGRDEQFF